One sample yielded the 26 T cell receptor beta chains listed below, sequenced in a study of blood T cell repertoires in COVID-19. Only in-frame clones appear in the TCRdb table, and some are missing; sequencing was by immunoSEQ multiplex PCR. The data contain 250,000 to 350,000 clones, 70% to 90% of them singletons. Sequencing was performed on peripheral blood. Receptors originate from a woman younger than 45 with active or convalescent COVID-19.

The chain combines TRBV5-1 with TRBJ1-3; the D gene is possibly TRBD1 (6 bases). CDR1 SGHRS and CDR2 YFSETQ come from the germline V gene. The CDR3 consists of 15 residues. Trimming removed 3 bases from V and 0 bases from J, with 10 bases in between. The CDR3 region is CASSSGTTSGNTIYF. Here the CDR3 DNA reads TGCGCCAGCAGCTCCGGGACAACCTCTGGAAACACCATATATTTT.

The chain joins TRBV3-1 (or the pseudogene TRBV3-2) to TRBJ1-6; D gene ambiguous. The CDR3 sequence is 15 residues long. Germline V gene lookup returns CDR1 LGHDT and CDR2 YNNKEL (reference sequence). Trimming took off 1 base at V and 5 bases at J, with 9 bases between the two ends. CDR3 bases: TGTGCCAGCAGCCAAGTTGAAGCGGATAATTCACCCCTCCACTTT. It is translated as CASSQVEADNSPLHF.

Regarding this clone: At one boundary the junction diverges from the germline segment, which might be a read error. This chain uses TRBV7-2 with TRBJ1-2; D unclear. This CDR3 has 14 amino acids. Germline assignment: CDR1 SGHTA and CDR2 FQGNSA. CDR3 loop: CAGSLSSLGDGYTF. The CDR3 nucleotides are TGTGCCGGCAGCTTATCGTCCCTAGGAGATGGCTACACCTTC.

The V gene is TRBV4-3, the J gene TRBJ1-5; D may be TRBD1 (5 bases). V lost 2 bases and J lost 3, with 8 bases in between. CDR3 length: 14 amino acids. Germline V lookup: CDR1 LGHNA, CDR2 YSLEER. The CDR3 DNA is TGCGCCAGCAGCCAAACAGGCCCCAATCAGCCCCAGCATTTT. This codes for CASSQTGPNQPQHF.

In its sample, this clone was seen once. V gene TRBV18 combines with J gene TRBJ2-5; D ambiguous. This CDR3 spans 11 amino acids. V dropped 3 bases and J dropped 5 bases, with 4 bases sitting between them. CDR1 is KGHSH, CDR2 LQKENI, per germline. CDR3 loop: CASSPEETQYF. As DNA, the CDR3 is TGTGCCAGCTCACCTGAGGAGACCCAGTACTTC.

The chain uses TRBV9 and TRBJ1-5; TRBD1 matches 7 bases. Germline CDR1 and CDR2: SGDLS and YYNGEE. The CDR3 extends over 15 amino acids. V lost 0 bases and J lost 6; bases outside the gene matches: 6. In DNA, the CDR3 is TGTGCCAGCAGCGTAGGAGTAGGGGGCTTTCAGCCCCAGCATTTT. This codes for CASSVGVGGFQPQHF.

On this clone itself: This sample also contains other DNA sequences that code for the same CDR3. This rearrangement joins TRBV5-1 to TRBJ2-5; 14 bases are a match to TRBD2. Germline lookup yields CDR1 SGHRS and CDR2 YFSETQ. J gave up 4 bases and V 1 base, and 9 bases lay outside the gene matches. This CDR3 is 18 amino acids long. In nucleotides, the CDR3 is TGCGCCAGCAGCTTGCTAGGACTAGCGGGGGGTGGAGGAGAGACCCAGTACTTC. Encoded protein: CASSLLGLAGGGGETQYF.

The chain combines TRBV7-3 with TRBJ2-6, with TRBD2 matching over 9 bases. V lost 5 bases, J lost 2 bases, and 1 base stayed unmatched. CDR1 SGHTA and CDR2 FQGTGA come from the germline V gene. The CDR3 loop spans 15 amino acids. The CDR3 bases are TGTGCCAGCAGCCTAGCGGGGCCTGGGGCCAACGTCCTGACTTTC. Translating it yields CASSLAGPGANVLTF.

The table lists this clone with a count of one. CDR3 region: CASNRGSSYNEQFF. The CDR3 nucleotides are TGTGCCAGCAACAGGGGGAGCTCCTACAATGAGCAGTTCTTC. This chain links TRBV9 with TRBJ2-1, with 8 nucleotides matching TRBD1. In germline, CDR1 is SGDLS, CDR2 YYNGEE. CDR3 size: 14 residues. After removal of 6 bases from V and 0 bases from J, the junction contained 2 bases not matched to a gene.

The CDR3 protein is CAWGTVAAYEQYF. As DNA, the CDR3 is TGTGCCTGGGGGACAGTAGCAGCCTACGAGCAGTACTTC. This chain joins TRBV30 and TRBJ2-7; TRBD1 matches at 7 bases. The germline V gene has CDR1 GTSNPN and CDR2 SVGIG (reference sequence). With V trimmed by 5 bases and J by 2 bases, 6 bases remained unmatched. CDR3 length equals 13 residues.

The chain carries TRBV3-1 (or the pseudogene TRBV3-2) and TRBJ1-1; D is undetermined. V lost 4 bases, J lost 4 bases, and 19 bases lay in between. The CDR3 has 16 amino acids. Germline V gives CDR1 LGHDT, CDR2 YNNKEL (reference sequence). CDR3 DNA sequence: TGTGCCAGCAGCCTCAACTCCTATGTGGGGAGCACTGAAGCTTTCTTT. Encoded protein: CASSLNSYVGSTEAFF.

The chain couples TRBV7-3 to TRBJ2-5, with D tentatively TRBD2 (5 bases). The CDR3 is 15 residues long. V gave up 0 bases and J gave up 5 bases, with 13 bases separating them. Germline loops: CDR1 SGHTA, CDR2 FQGTGA. The CDR3 loop is CASSLTPGSLETQYF. CDR3 nucleotides: TGTGCCAGCAGCTTAACCCCGGGGTCTCTGGAGACCCAGTACTTC.

V usage is TRBV10-3 and J usage is TRBJ1-6; 7 bases are shared with TRBD1. The germline CDR1 and CDR2 sequences are ENHRY and SYGVKD. The CDR3 extends over 14 amino acids. The trim removed 8 bases at V and 5 bases at J, leaving 6 bases unmatched. CDR3 amino acids: CAIGGGTDNSPLHF. The DNA for the CDR3 is TGTGCCATCGGAGGTGGGACAGATAATTCACCCCTCCACTTT.

This chain uses TRBV5-5 with TRBJ2-7, with D possibly TRBD1 on 5 matching bases. The CDR3 totals 15 residues. Germline V lookup: CDR1 SGHKS, CDR2 YYEKEE (reference sequence). V lost 4 bases to trimming and J lost 3 bases, with 17 bases between them. The CDR3 loop reads CASSNLMGLSYEQYF. The CDR3 region has the DNA TGTGCCAGCAGCAACTTGATGGGGCTGAGCTACGAGCAGTACTTC.

The chain recombines TRBV29-1 with TRBJ2-7; 7 bases match TRBD1. Germline V gene data show CDR1 as SQVTM and CDR2 as ANQGSEA. V shed 7 bases and J 0 bases; nucleotides not matched to a gene: 3. CDR3 length equals 12 residues. This CDR3 is CSARQGSYEQYF. CDR3 nucleotides: TGCAGCGCCCGACAGGGCTCCTACGAGCAGTACTTC.

The rearrangement uses TRBV5-4 and TRBJ1-1, with no clear D. Germline CDR1 is SGHNT and CDR2 is YYREEE (reference sequence). V lost 0 bases to trimming and J lost 3 bases, with 12 bases between them. This CDR3 is built from 15 residues. The CDR3 bases are TGTGCCAGCAGCTTGGTTGGCAGGATATACACTGAAGCTTTCTTT. It translates to CASSLVGRIYTEAFF.

The chain has TRBV5-4 and TRBJ1-2; weak D call: TRBD1 (5 bases). V lost 4 bases, J lost 3 bases, and 16 bases lay in between. CDR3 length equals 15 residues. Germline V gene data show CDR1 as SGHNT and CDR2 as YYREEE (reference sequence). CDR3 DNA: TGTGCCAGCAGCAAGAGCAGGTGGGGGGACTATGGCTACACCTTC. Protein product: CASSKSRWGDYGYTF.

The chain couples TRBV29-1 to TRBJ1-1, with 8 positions matching TRBD1. V lost 8 bases, J lost 5 bases, and 7 bases stayed unmatched. The CDR3 runs to 12 residues. Germline V gene sequence: CDR1 SQVTM, CDR2 ANQGSEA. In DNA form, the CDR3 reads TGCAGCCTCTTTAGGACAGGGACTGAAGCTTTCTTT. It specifies CSLFRTGTEAFF.

The chain uses TRBV7-9 and TRBJ1-1; D gene unclear. Trimming took 3 bases from V and 0 from J, leaving 11 bases between them. The germline gives CDR1 SEHNR, CDR2 FQNEAQ (reference sequence). The CDR3 sequence is 15 residues long. The CDR3 spells CASSFGRVLNTEAFF. DNA of the CDR3: TGTGCCAGCAGCTTTGGGCGGGTCCTGAACACTGAAGCTTTCTTT.

The chain is built from TRBV6-1 and TRBJ1-2; no firm D call. CDR1 is MNHNS, CDR2 SASEGT, per germline. CDR3 length: 14 residues. V was shortened by 1 base and J by 5 bases, with 11 bases between the two germline ends. Written as DNA, the CDR3 is TGTGCCAGCAGTGAAGGGGCCACCTTATATGGCTACACCTTC. As protein: CASSEGATLYGYTF.

The CDR3 nucleotides read TGTGCCAGCAGTTTCGGAGGGTTGCTGAACACTGAAGCTTTCTTT. Its translation is CASSFGGLLNTEAFF. V is TRBV28 and J is TRBJ1-1; D gene unclear. Germline lookup yields CDR1 MDHEN and CDR2 SYDVKM. The V and J ends lost 3 bases and 0 bases respectively, with 11 bases between them. The CDR3 has 15 residues.

This clone was detected once. The V call is TRBV7-2, the J call TRBJ1-1, with TRBD1 as a possible D gene (6 bases). The V end was cut by 3 bases, the J end by 4 bases, with 24 bases between. This CDR3 spans 18 amino acids. Germline-derived CDR1 and CDR2 are SGHTA and FQGNSA. CDR3 DNA: TGTGCCAGCAGCTTTAGGGGGGGCGAGTTTAGTTGGAGCACTGAAGCTTTCTTT. This translates into CASSFRGGEFSWSTEAFF.

This rearrangement joins TRBV6-5 to TRBJ1-5; tentatively, D is TRBD1 (6 bases). V lost 6 bases and J 7 bases, leaving 16 bases between the germline ends. Looked up from germline, CDR1 is MNHEY and CDR2 is SVGAGI. The CDR3 runs to 14 residues. The DNA for the CDR3 is TGTGCCAGCAGCCTGGGCGGGGGGCTGCAGCCCCAGCATTTT. Amino acids: CASSLGGGLQPQHF.

This sequence joins TRBV10-3 and TRBJ2-1; 15 positions match TRBD2. Trimming cost V 8 bases and J 9 bases; bases outside gene matches: 8. The CDR3 covers 15 residues. Germline CDR1 reads ENHRY; CDR2 reads SYGVKD. The CDR3 DNA reads as TGTGCCATCGGCGGACTAGCGGGGGGGCCGGGTGAGCAGTTCTTC. Its translation is CAIGGLAGGPGEQFF.

The chain couples TRBV4-3 to TRBJ2-2; maybe TRBD2 (6 bases). The length of the CDR3 is 14 residues. Germline V gene sequence: CDR1 LGHNA, CDR2 YSLEER. Trimming stripped 1 base from V and 7 bases from J, with 10 bases between. The CDR3: CASSQGLANGELFF. CDR3 nucleotides: TGCGCCAGCAGCCAAGGCCTAGCGAACGGGGAGCTGTTTTTT.

There are a few counts of this clone. V is TRBV19 and J is TRBJ2-3; 12 nucleotides agree with TRBD2. Trimming cost V 4 bases and J 4 bases; bases outside gene matches: 3. CDR3 length: 15 amino acids. CDR1 and CDR2 (germline): LNHDA, SQIVND (reference sequence). The CDR3 loop reads CASSKGTSGSDTQYF. CDR3 bases: TGTGCCAGTAGTAAGGGGACTAGCGGGTCAGATACGCAGTATTTT.